The 20 T cell receptor beta chains below all came from one sample that was sequenced in a study of shared clonotypes between healthy human individuals. Data came from immunoSEQ multiplex PCR; TCRdb stores just in-frame clones and leaves some out. The sample has 2 million to 3 million clones; roughly nine tenths are singletons. The specimen sequenced was naive CD4+ T cells sorted from blood. Subset noted: CD45RA+ positively selected. The source of these receptors is a man aged 18 to 29 in good health.

The rearrangement joins TRBV6-1 to TRBJ1-5, with D perhaps TRBD1 (5 bases). V lost 1 base and J lost 2, with 12 bases in between. This CDR3 contains 16 residues. CDR1 is MNHNS, CDR2 SASEGT, per germline. The CDR3 reads CASSEVGARGNQPQHF. Written as DNA, the CDR3 is TGTGCCAGCAGTGAAGTTGGGGCGCGGGGCAATCAGCCCCAGCATTTT.

This sequence joins TRBV6-1 and TRBJ1-2; D unresolved. Looked up from germline, CDR1 is MNHNS and CDR2 is SASEGT. The CDR3 covers 13 residues. The V end was cut by 6 bases, the J end by 4 bases, with 12 bases between. The CDR3 nucleotides are TGTGCCAGCAGCCCCGAGCGATCCTATGGCTACACCTTC. Amino acid sequence: CASSPERSYGYTF.

For this clone: Other DNA sequences in the same sample also yield this CDR3. This chain links TRBV9 with TRBJ2-3; possible D gene TRBD2, 6 bases. CDR3 size: 14 residues. V dropped 2 bases and J dropped 4 bases, with 11 bases sitting between them. Germline V lookup: CDR1 SGDLS, CDR2 YYNGEE. The CDR3 loop reads CASSVRLGADTQYF. The CDR3 DNA follows: TGTGCCAGCAGCGTGCGACTAGGGGCAGATACGCAGTATTTT.

The chain joins TRBV10-2 to TRBJ1-6; maybe TRBD1 (5 bases). V dropped 4 bases and J dropped 5 bases, with 15 bases sitting between them. The CDR3 sequence is 16 residues long. CDR1 WSHSY and CDR2 SAAADI come from the germline V gene. Here the CDR3 reads CASSADNPLNNSPLHF. CDR3 sequence (DNA): TGCGCCAGCAGTGCGGACAACCCCCTGAATAATTCACCCCTCCACTTT.

This rearrangement joins TRBV7-2 to TRBJ2-5, with 11 nucleotides matching TRBD1. The germline V gene encodes CDR1 SGHTA and CDR2 FQGNSA. J gave up 5 bases and V 4 bases, and 3 bases lay outside the gene matches. CDR3 length: 14 residues. The CDR3 DNA reads as TGTGCCAGCAGCTGGACAGGGGGCGACGAGACCCAGTACTTC. Its protein product is CASSWTGGDETQYF.

This clone was picked up one time. This chain uses TRBV6-5 with TRBJ2-2; 8 positions agree with TRBD1. Germline trimming cut 6 bases from V and 3 bases from J; bases unmatched to any gene: 3. CDR3 length: 14 residues. Germline CDR1 MNHEY, CDR2 SVGAGI. The CDR3 nucleotides read TGTGCCAGCAGGACGACAGGGGACACCGGGGAGCTGTTTTTT. It codes for CASRTTGDTGELFF.

This clone was recorded once. V usage is TRBV25-1 and J usage is TRBJ1-2; no clear D. This CDR3 is built from 11 residues. Germline V gene lookup returns CDR1 MGHDK and CDR2 SYGVNS. Trimming removed 6 bases at V and 3 bases at J, with 5 bases between. The CDR3 sequence: CASSRDYGYTF. CDR3 nucleotides: TGTGCCAGCAGCCGGGACTATGGCTACACCTTC.

Details on this clone: The same CDR3 also results from other DNA sequences found in this sample. The chain carries TRBV7-2 and TRBJ1-1; no definite D call. The length of the CDR3 is 11 residues. V gave up 1 base and J gave up 10 bases, with 7 bases separating them. Germline V gives CDR1 SGHTA, CDR2 FQGNSA. The CDR3 DNA is TGTGCCAGCAGCTTAGACCGGGGAGCTTTCTTT. Translation: CASSLDRGAFF. The whole variable domain, filled in from reference TRBV7-2 and TRBJ1-1, reads GAGVSQSPSNKVTEKGKDVELRCDPISGHTALYWYRQSLGQGLEFLIYFQGNSAPDKSGLPSDRFSAERTGGSVSTLTIQRTQQEDSAVYLCASSLDRGAFFGQGTRLTVV.

A word on this clone: Other DNA variants within this sample encode the same CDR3. V usage is TRBV6-1 and J usage is TRBJ2-7; unclear D gene. The germline V gene encodes CDR1 MNHNS and CDR2 SASEGT. The CDR3 is made up of 11 amino acids. V was shortened by 6 bases and J by 2 bases, with 5 bases between the two germline ends. CDR3 in DNA: TGTGCCAGCAGCAGTGCCTACGAGCAGTACTTC. Translated: CASSSAYEQYF.

The chain's CDR3 is CASSLRTGLKDTQYF. CDR3 nucleotides: TGTGCCAGCAGTCTCCGGACAGGGTTGAAAGATACGCAGTATTTT. The chain carries TRBV28 and TRBJ2-3; TRBD1 aligns across 8 bases. Trimming cost V 5 bases and J 5 bases; bases outside gene matches: 9. The CDR3 consists of 15 residues. From germline, CDR1 is MDHEN and CDR2 SYDVKM.

The J gene is TRBJ2-1, the V gene TRBV9; D is unclear. The V end lost 4 bases, the J end lost 6 bases, and 20 bases lay between the germline ends. This CDR3 is 16 amino acids long. Germline CDR1 and CDR2: SGDLS and YYNGEE. CDR3 protein: CASSSTTGSHPNEQFF. CDR3 bases: TGTGCCAGCAGCTCAACCACCGGGTCACACCCCAATGAGCAGTTCTTC.

This clone occurred once. The chain recombines TRBV21-1 with TRBJ2-7; TRBD1, the D gene given by the table, was not confirmed from the DNA. TRBV21-1 is termed a pseudogene. The length of the CDR3 is 15 residues. CDR3 sequence reads: CASSATWDRHYEQYF. DNA for the CDR3: TGTGCCAGCAGCGCGACTTGGGACAGGCACTACGAGCAGTACTTC.

The chain couples TRBV7-3 to TRBJ2-3; possible D gene TRBD1, 5 bases. CDR3 size: 14 residues. V was clipped by 2 bases and J by 4 bases, with 10 bases between them. CDR1 and CDR2 (germline): SGHTA, FQGTGA. CDR3 nucleotide sequence: TGTGCCAGCAGCTTATCAGGGTTTGCAGATACGCAGTATTTT. Protein product: CASSLSGFADTQYF.

The rearrangement links TRBV10-3 to TRBJ2-1, with TRBD2 matching over 8 bases. The CDR3 covers 15 residues. Germline assignment: CDR1 ENHRY and CDR2 SYGVKD. J gave up 8 bases and V 8 bases, and 14 bases lay outside the gene matches. The chain's CDR3 is CAIQAGGRRGDEQFF. CDR3 DNA sequence: TGTGCCATCCAGGCGGGCGGGAGGAGGGGCGATGAGCAGTTCTTC.

Of note for this clone: This sample also contains other DNA sequences that code for the same CDR3. The chain joins TRBV28 to TRBJ2-5; D not resolved. The CDR3 sequence is 10 residues long. The germline CDR1 and CDR2 sequences are MDHEN and SYDVKM. The germline V and J ends were trimmed by 2 bases and 5 bases, with 0 bases remaining between them. The CDR3 DNA reads as TGTGCCAGCAGTTTAGAGACCCAGTACTTC. It encodes CASSLETQYF.

The rearrangement links TRBV25-1 to TRBJ2-7, with a weak D call TRBD1 (6 bases). Germline-derived CDR1 and CDR2 are MGHDK and SYGVNS. Trimming took off 2 bases at V and 2 bases at J, with 10 bases between the two ends. CDR3 length equals 14 residues. The DNA for the CDR3 is TGTGCCAGCAGTGAACACAGGGACCCCTACGAGCAGTACTTC. Protein: CASSEHRDPYEQYF.

The chain uses TRBV7-2 and TRBJ2-6; D may correspond to TRBD1 or TRBD2 (6 bases each). The CDR3 contains 19 residues. Trimming stripped 4 bases from V and 0 bases from J, with 19 bases between. The germline V gene has CDR1 SGHTA and CDR2 FQGNSA. The CDR3 coding sequence is TGTGCCAGCAGCTCCCTTACGAGGGGGGAAATCTCTGGGGCCAACGTCCTGACTTTC. It codes for CASSSLTRGEISGANVLTF.

The chain recombines TRBV5-1 with TRBJ1-2, with D possibly TRBD1 on 5 matching bases. Germline V gene data show CDR1 as SGHRS and CDR2 as YFSETQ. V was cut by 3 bases and J by 4 bases, with 10 bases left in between. The CDR3 totals 13 residues. The CDR3 DNA reads TGCGCCAGCAGCTCAGACAGTCCCTATGGCTACACCTTC. This gives the protein CASSSDSPYGYTF.

Turning to this clone: The same CDR3 is also encoded by other DNA sequences in this sample. The chain couples TRBV5-1 to TRBJ1-1, with no clear D. This CDR3 is 11 amino acids long. Germline V gene lookup returns CDR1 SGHRS and CDR2 YFSETQ. The ends were cut back, 3 bases at V and 3 bases at J, with 3 bases in the middle. The CDR3 spells CASSSDTEAFF. The CDR3 nucleotides are TGCGCCAGCAGCTCCGACACTGAAGCTTTCTTT.

The rearrangement links TRBV6-5 to TRBJ2-5; 8 bases fit TRBD1. V dropped 6 bases and J dropped 7; count of bases not matched to a gene: 7. The CDR3 extends over 13 amino acids. Germline lookup yields CDR1 MNHEY and CDR2 SVGAGI. CDR3 sequence (DNA): TGTGCCAGCAGGGACAGGGTACAGGGGACCCAGTACTTC. Protein product: CASRDRVQGTQYF.